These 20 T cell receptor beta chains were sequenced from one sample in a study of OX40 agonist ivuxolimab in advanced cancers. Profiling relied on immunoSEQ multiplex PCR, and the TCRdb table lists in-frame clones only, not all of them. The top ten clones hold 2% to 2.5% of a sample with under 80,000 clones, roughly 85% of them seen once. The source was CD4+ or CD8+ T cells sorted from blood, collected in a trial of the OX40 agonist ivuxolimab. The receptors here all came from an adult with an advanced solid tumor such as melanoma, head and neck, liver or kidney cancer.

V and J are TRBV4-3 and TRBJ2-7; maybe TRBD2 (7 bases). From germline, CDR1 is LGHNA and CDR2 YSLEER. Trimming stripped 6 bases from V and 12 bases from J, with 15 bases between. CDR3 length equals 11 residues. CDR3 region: CASRGRGVRYF. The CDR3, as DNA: TGCGCCAGCAGGGGGAGGGGGGTCCGGTACTTC.

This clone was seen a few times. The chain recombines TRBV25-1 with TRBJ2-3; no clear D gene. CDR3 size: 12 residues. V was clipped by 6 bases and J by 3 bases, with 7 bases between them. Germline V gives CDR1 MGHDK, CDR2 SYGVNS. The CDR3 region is CASSLVTDTQYF. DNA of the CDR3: TGTGCCAGCAGCCTAGTAACAGATACGCAGTATTTT.

For the CDR3, the DNA is TGTGCCAGCAGTGATGAGGGAGATGGCTACACCTTC. It yields the protein CASSDEGDGYTF. The V call is TRBV2, the J call TRBJ1-2; D not resolved. The CDR3 spans 12 residues. Looked up from germline, CDR1 is SNHLY and CDR2 is FYNNEI. V was trimmed by 3 bases and J by 6 bases, leaving 8 bases between them.

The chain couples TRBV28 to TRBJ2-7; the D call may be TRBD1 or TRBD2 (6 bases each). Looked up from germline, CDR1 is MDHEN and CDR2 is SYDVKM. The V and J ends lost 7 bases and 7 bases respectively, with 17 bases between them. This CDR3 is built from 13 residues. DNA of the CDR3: TGTGCCAGCATGGTTCGGGGGCGCAGAGAGCAGTACTTC. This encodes CASMVRGRREQYF.

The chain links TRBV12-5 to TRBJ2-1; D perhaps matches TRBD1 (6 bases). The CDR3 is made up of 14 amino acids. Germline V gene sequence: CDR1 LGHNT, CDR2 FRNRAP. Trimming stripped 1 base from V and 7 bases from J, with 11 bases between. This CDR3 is CASGLAPTGNEQFF. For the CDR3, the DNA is TGTGCTAGTGGTTTGGCTCCAACAGGGAATGAGCAGTTCTTC.

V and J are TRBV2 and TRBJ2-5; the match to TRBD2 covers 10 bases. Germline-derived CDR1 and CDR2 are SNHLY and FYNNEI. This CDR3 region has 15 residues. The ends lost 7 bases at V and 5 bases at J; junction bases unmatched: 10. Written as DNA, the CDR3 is TGTGCCAGCAAAAGCCTAGCGGGGGATGGGGAGACCCAGTACTTC. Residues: CASKSLAGDGETQYF.

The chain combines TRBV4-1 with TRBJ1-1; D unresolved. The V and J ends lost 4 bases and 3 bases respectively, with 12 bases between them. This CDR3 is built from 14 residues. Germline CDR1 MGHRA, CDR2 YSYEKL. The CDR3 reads CASSPDGGYTEAFF. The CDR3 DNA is TGCGCCAGCAGCCCAGACGGAGGGTACACTGAAGCTTTCTTT.

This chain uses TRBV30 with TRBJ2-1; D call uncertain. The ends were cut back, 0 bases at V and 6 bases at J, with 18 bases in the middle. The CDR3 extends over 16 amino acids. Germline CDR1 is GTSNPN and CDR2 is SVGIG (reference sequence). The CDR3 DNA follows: TGTGCCTGGAGTGTACCAGGCGTCGGCTTTAGCAATGAGCAGTTCTTC. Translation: CAWSVPGVGFSNEQFF.

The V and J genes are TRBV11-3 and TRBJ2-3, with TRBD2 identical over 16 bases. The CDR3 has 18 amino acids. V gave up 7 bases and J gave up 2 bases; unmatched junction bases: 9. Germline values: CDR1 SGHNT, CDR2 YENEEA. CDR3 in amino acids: CASTIKGLAGGFTDTQYF. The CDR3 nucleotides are TGTGCCAGCACAATTAAGGGACTAGCGGGAGGGTTCACAGATACGCAGTATTTT.

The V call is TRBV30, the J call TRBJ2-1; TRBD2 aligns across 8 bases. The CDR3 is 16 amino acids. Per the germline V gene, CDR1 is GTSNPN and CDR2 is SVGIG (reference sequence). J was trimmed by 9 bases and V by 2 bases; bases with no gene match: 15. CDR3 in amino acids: CAWSYRLAPLLGEQFF. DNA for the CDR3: TGTGCCTGGAGTTACCGACTAGCGCCTCTTCTAGGTGAGCAGTTCTTC. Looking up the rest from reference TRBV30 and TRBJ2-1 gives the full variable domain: SQTIHQWPATLVQPVGSPLSLECTVEGTSNPNLYWYRQAAGRGLQLLFYSVGIGQISSEVPQNLSASRPQDRQFILSSKKLLLSDSGFYLCAWSYRLAPLLGEQFFGPGTRLTVL.

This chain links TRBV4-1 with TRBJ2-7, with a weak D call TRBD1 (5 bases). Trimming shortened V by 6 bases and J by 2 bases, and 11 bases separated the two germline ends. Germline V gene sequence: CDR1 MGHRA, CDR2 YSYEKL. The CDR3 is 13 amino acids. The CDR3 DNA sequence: TGCGCCAGCAGTCTCGACAGACCCTACGAGCAGTACTTC. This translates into CASSLDRPYEQYF.

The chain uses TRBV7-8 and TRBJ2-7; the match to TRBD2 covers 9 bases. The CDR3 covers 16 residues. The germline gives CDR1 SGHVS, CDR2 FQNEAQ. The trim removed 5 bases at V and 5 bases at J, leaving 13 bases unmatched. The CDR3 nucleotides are TGTGCCAGCAGCCCGGTGCGCGGGGGGGCTTTCAACGAGCAGTACTTC. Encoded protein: CASSPVRGGAFNEQYF. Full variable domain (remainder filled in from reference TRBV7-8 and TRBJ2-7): GAGVSQSPRYKVAKRGQDVALRCDPISGHVSLFWYQQALGQGPEFLTYFQNEAQLDKSGLPSDRFFAERPEGSVSTLKIQRTQQEDSAVYLCASSPVRGGAFNEQYFGPGTRLTVT.

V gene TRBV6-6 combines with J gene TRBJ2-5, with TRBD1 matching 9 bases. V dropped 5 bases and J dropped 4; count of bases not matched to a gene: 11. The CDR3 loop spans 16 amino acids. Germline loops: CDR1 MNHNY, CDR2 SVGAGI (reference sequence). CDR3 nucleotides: TGTGCCAGCAGTCCCCCCGGGACAGGGTCCGCAGAGACCCAGTACTTC. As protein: CASSPPGTGSAETQYF.

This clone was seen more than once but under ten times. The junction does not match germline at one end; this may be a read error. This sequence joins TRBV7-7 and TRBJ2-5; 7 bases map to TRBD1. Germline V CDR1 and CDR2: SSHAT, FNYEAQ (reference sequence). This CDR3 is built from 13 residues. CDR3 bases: TGTGCTAGCAGCCGGGACAGCCAAGAGACCCAGTACTTC. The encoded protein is CASSRDSQETQYF.

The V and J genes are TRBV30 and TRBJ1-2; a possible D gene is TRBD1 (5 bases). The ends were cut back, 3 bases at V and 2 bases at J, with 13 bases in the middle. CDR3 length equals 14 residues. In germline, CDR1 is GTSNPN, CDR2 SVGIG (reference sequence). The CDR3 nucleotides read TGTGCCTGGAGGGGGGGACTCACGAACTATGGCTACACCTTC. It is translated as CAWRGGLTNYGYTF.

The CDR3 is CASSVRRGSGTDTQYF. The CDR3 nucleotides are TGTGCCAGTAGTGTACGACGGGGGAGTGGCACAGATACGCAGTATTTT. The chain uses TRBV19 and TRBJ2-3; possible D gene TRBD2, 6 bases. With 5 bases removed from V and 1 base from J, the gap between germline ends came to 16 bases. Germline V gives CDR1 LNHDA, CDR2 SQIVND (reference sequence). This CDR3 contains 16 residues.

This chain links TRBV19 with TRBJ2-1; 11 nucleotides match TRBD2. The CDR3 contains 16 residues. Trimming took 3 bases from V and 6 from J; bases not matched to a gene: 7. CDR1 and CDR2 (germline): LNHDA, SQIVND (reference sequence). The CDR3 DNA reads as TGTGCCAGTAGTATTACTCGACTAGCGGGGCTCAATGAGCAGTTCTTC. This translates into CASSITRLAGLNEQFF.

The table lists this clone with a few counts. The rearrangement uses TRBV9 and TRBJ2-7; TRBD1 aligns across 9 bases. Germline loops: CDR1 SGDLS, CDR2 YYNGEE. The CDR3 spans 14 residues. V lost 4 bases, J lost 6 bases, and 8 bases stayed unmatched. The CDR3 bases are TGTGCCAGCAGCTCAAACAGGGGGCCAGGCGAGCAGTACTTC. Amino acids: CASSSNRGPGEQYF.

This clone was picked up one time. The CDR3 DNA reads as TGTGCCAGCAGCTTGAGCAGGGCCACCCGTAATGAAAAACTGTTTTTT. This sequence encodes CASSLSRATRNEKLFF. This chain joins TRBV5-8 and TRBJ1-4, with a possible D match to TRBD1 (5 bases). V was shortened by 1 base and J by 4 bases, with 14 bases between the two germline ends. The CDR3 is 16 residues long. Per germline, CDR1 SGHTS and CDR2 YDEGEE. Together with reference TRBV5-8 and TRBJ1-4, the CDR3 gives the full variable domain: EAGVTQSPTHLIKTRGQQATLRCSPISGHTSVYWYQQALGLGLQFLLWYDEGEERNRGNFPPRFSGRQFPNYSSELNVNALELEDSALYLCASSLSRATRNEKLFFGSGTQLSVL.

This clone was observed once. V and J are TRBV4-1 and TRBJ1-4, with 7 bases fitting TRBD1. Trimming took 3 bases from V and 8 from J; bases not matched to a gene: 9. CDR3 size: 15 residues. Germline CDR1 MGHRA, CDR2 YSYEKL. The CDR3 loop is CASSQTAGTDEKLFF. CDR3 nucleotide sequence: TGCGCCAGCAGCCAGACCGCCGGGACAGACGAAAAACTGTTTTTT.